A selection of T cell receptor beta chains follows, all from one sample in a study of post-analysis software for immune sequencing data. MiXCR was run by TCRdb on the PCR reads, yielding one entry per CDR3 protein. The sample has 740,000 or so distinct CDR3 sequences, 53% seen once. The specimen sequenced was blood. These receptors were obtained from a girl aged 5-17 years with multiple sclerosis. CDR3s include the opening cysteine and the closing phenylalanine or tryptophan. A D gene is named only where the DNA matches it firmly. A clone size is listed for some rows: how often the clone was seen (once, few, many), or a class if it is expanded.

d_call	v_call	cdr3_length	clone_size	j_call	cdr3_nt	cdr3_aa
.	TRBV5-5	15	.	TRBJ2-3	TGTGCCAGCAATCCCAACGGTGAGATCACAGATACGCAGTATTTT	CASNPNGEITDTQYF
TRBD1	TRBV29-1	15	.	TRBJ1-2	TGCAGCGTCCCGTTCAGGGGGGACAGAAACTATGGCTACACCTTC	CSVPFRGDRNYGYTF
TRBD1	TRBV6-7	16	few	TRBJ1-5	TGTGCCAGCAGTTACCTTTGGACAGGGGGAGAGCAGCCCCAGCATTTT	CASSYLWTGGEQPQHF
TRBD1	TRBV6-6	17	.	TRBJ1-2	TGTGCCAGCAGTTACGGACCGGGACAGGGCGCTAACTATGGCTACACCTTC	CASSYGPGQGANYGYTF
TRBD1	TRBV20-1	14	.	TRBJ2-1	TGCAGTGCCCCGGGACAGAGTACCTACAATGAGCAGTTCTTC	CSAPGQSTYNEQFF
.	TRBV3-1	15	once	TRBJ2-7	TGTGCCAGCAGCGAGAGCCTGCAGGGCAGTCTCGAGCAGTACTTC	CASSESLQGSLEQYF
.	TRBV6-2/TRBV6-3	16	few	TRBJ2-7	TGTGCCAGCAGTTACTCGACCGGGACCGCGTCCTACGAGCAGTACTTC	CASSYSTGTASYEQYF
TRBD1	TRBV10-3	13	.	TRBJ2-7	TGTGCCATCGCAAACCGGGACAGCTACGAGCAGTACTTC	CAIANRDSYEQYF
TRBD2	TRBV7-9	15	.	TRBJ2-7	TGTGCCAGCAGCTTAAGCTTAGCGGGAGGATCCGAGCAGTACTTC	CASSLSLAGGSEQYF
.	TRBV7-2	13	.	TRBJ2-1	TGTGCCAGCAGGGCGGCAGCCTACAATGAGCAGTTCTTC	CASRAAAYNEQFF
.	TRBV20-1	12	.	TRBJ2-1	TGCAGTGCCCCGGGACGTTCCAATGAGCAGTTCTTC	CSAPGRSNEQFF
.	TRBV6-5	15	few	TRBJ1-6	TGTGCCAGCAGGGAGGGTCTTTCTTATAATTCACCCCTCCACTTT	CASREGLSYNSPLHF
.	TRBV12-3/TRBV12-4	14	few	TRBJ2-5	TGTGCCAGCACTCTTCAGCTGGAGATGGAGACCCAGTACTTC	CASTLQLEMETQYF
.	TRBV20-1	13	few	TRBJ2-3	TGCAGTGCCCTAGCCCGGGCGGGAGATACGCAGTATTTT	CSALARAGDTQYF
TRBD1	TRBV2	15	few	TRBJ1-4	TGTGCCAGCAGTGCCGGGACAGGGTTGATTGAAAAACTGTTTTTT	CASSAGTGLIEKLFF
.	TRBV5-1	12	.	TRBJ2-5	TGCGCCAGCAGCGAAGGACTTTACGGGCAGTACTTC	CASSEGLYGQYF
TRBD2	TRBV29-1	17	.	TRBJ2-3	TGCAGCGTTTCATCCGGGACTAGCGGGGGATTCACAGATACGCAGTATTTT	CSVSSGTSGGFTDTQYF
.	TRBV29-1	13	few	TRBJ2-7	TGCAGCGTTGGCACCGACAGGTTCGGCGAGCAGTACTTC	CSVGTDRFGEQYF
TRBD1	TRBV18	14	.	TRBJ2-7	TGTGCCAGCTCACCAGTGACAGGGGGACACGAGCAGTACTTC	CASSPVTGGHEQYF
.	TRBV11-2	15	.	TRBJ1-1	TGTGCCAGCAGCTTAGATCGGGGCATTAACACTGAAGCTTTCTTT	CASSLDRGINTEAFF
TRBD2	TRBV5-1	16	few	TRBJ2-7	TGCGCCAGCAGCTCCGTAGCGGGGCCGGGGACTTACGAGCAGTACTTC	CASSSVAGPGTYEQYF
TRBD2	TRBV7-9	13	.	TRBJ2-1	TGTGCCAGCAGCTCACTAGCGGGGCCTGAGCAGTTCTTC	CASSSLAGPEQFF
TRBD2	TRBV3-1	18	.	TRBJ2-5	TGTGCCAGCAGCCATTCTCCTAGCGGGGGCTATTACCAAGAGACCCAGTACTTC	CASSHSPSGGYYQETQYF
.	TRBV27	14	.	TRBJ2-5	TGTGCCAGCACGAGCGGACAGCATCAAGAGACCCAGTACTTC	CASTSGQHQETQYF
TRBD1	TRBV29-1	13	few	TRBJ2-3	TGCAGCGTTGAGCCAGGGGGAACAGATACGCAGTATTTT	CSVEPGGTDTQYF
TRBD1	TRBV10-2	14	.	TRBJ2-7	TGCGCCAGCATAATGGGCAGGGGGCGCTACGAGCAGTACTTC	CASIMGRGRYEQYF
.	TRBV7-9	16	.	TRBJ1-2	TGTGCCAGCAGGTCCCGGGAGACAGGAGCTATCTATGGCTACACCTTC	CASRSRETGAIYGYTF
.	TRBV5-1	15	.	TRBJ2-1	TGCGCCAGCGCCCCCCGGGGGCGGGAACTCAATGAGCAGTTCTTC	CASAPRGRELNEQFF
TRBD1	TRBV5-6	17	.	TRBJ2-3	TGTGCCAGCAGCTCCCTTCCGGGACAGGGGGCGTTGGATACGCAGTATTTT	CASSSLPGQGALDTQYF
.	TRBV28	12	.	TRBJ1-2	TGTGCCGGGGGACCAGGAGACTATGGCTACACCTTC	CAGGPGDYGYTF
.	TRBV20-1	14	few	TRBJ1-4	TGCAGTGCTAGAGCGGCTGGGTTTAATGAAAAACTGTTTTTT	CSARAAGFNEKLFF